The rows below give T cell receptor beta chains drawn from one sample of a study of identical twins. TCRdb reprocessed the 5' RACE reads with MiXCR, giving one entry per CDR3 protein. The sample includes approximately 550,000 distinct CDR3 sequences, about 20% of them seen just once. This sample also belongs to another study, concerning yellow fever vaccine responses in identical twins.

Sequenced sample: CD4+ T cells sorted from blood. These receptors all stem from a woman younger than 30 in good health. Both conserved end residues are part of each CDR3. The order of the fields is clone size, J gene, V gene, D gene, CDR3 DNA, CDR3 protein. The D gene is left open where the match is weak. Size tells how often a clone was seen (once, few, many) or the class of an expanded clone, and some rows leave it out.

clone_size: NA
j_call: TRBJ1-1
v_call: TRBV3-1
d_call: TRBD1
cdr3_nt: TGTGCCAGCAGCTCTCCAGGGGGGGAAGCTTTCTTT
cdr3_aa: CASSSPGGEAFF

clone_size: many
j_call: TRBJ2-3
v_call: TRBV5-1
d_call: TRBD2
cdr3_nt: TGCGCCAGCAGTCCTAGAGGGGGGACTAGCGGCACAGATACGCAGTATTTT
cdr3_aa: CASSPRGGTSGTDTQYF

clone_size: NA
j_call: TRBJ2-5
v_call: TRBV5-1
d_call: NA
cdr3_nt: TGCGCCAGCAGCGGAGGGGTCGTTTCAGGAGAGACCCAGTACTTC
cdr3_aa: CASSGGVVSGETQYF

clone_size: NA
j_call: TRBJ2-7
v_call: TRBV12-3/TRBV12-4
d_call: NA
cdr3_nt: TGTGCCAGCAGTTTAACGGGAGTCAACGAGCAGTACTTC
cdr3_aa: CASSLTGVNEQYF

clone_size: NA
j_call: TRBJ2-2
v_call: TRBV25-1
d_call: TRBD1
cdr3_nt: TGTGCCAGCAGTGATACAGGGGGCGGCACCGGGGAGCTGTTTTTT
cdr3_aa: CASSDTGGGTGELFF

clone_size: many
j_call: TRBJ1-5
v_call: TRBV5-5
d_call: NA
cdr3_nt: TGTGCCAGCAGCGAGGGGGTGACCAATCAGCCCCAGCATTTT
cdr3_aa: CASSEGVTNQPQHF

clone_size: NA
j_call: TRBJ2-1
v_call: TRBV29-1
d_call: NA
cdr3_nt: TGCAGCGTTGTAGTCCAGAGCTCCTACAATGAGCAGTTCTTC
cdr3_aa: CSVVVQSSYNEQFF

clone_size: few
j_call: TRBJ2-1
v_call: TRBV29-1
d_call: TRBD2
cdr3_nt: TGCAGCGGTGAGAGGGGTAGCGGGAGGGGTAAGAAGTTCTTC
cdr3_aa: CSGERGSGRGKKFF

clone_size: NA
j_call: TRBJ2-1
v_call: TRBV6-1
d_call: NA
cdr3_nt: TGTGCCAGCACATTCAGCCGGGGGGCAATCCCCAATGAGCAGTTCTTC
cdr3_aa: CASTFSRGAIPNEQFF

clone_size: few
j_call: TRBJ2-1
v_call: TRBV9
d_call: TRBD1
cdr3_nt: TGTGCCAGCAGCGTACGGACAGGCTCCTACAATGAGCAGTTCTTC
cdr3_aa: CASSVRTGSYNEQFF

clone_size: few
j_call: TRBJ2-5
v_call: TRBV11-2
d_call: TRBD2
cdr3_nt: TGTGCCAGCAGAGGCACTAGCGGATCCGAAGAGACCCAGTACTTC
cdr3_aa: CASRGTSGSEETQYF

clone_size: few
j_call: TRBJ2-2
v_call: TRBV24-1
d_call: NA
cdr3_nt: TGTGCCACCAGTGATGGTTTGAAAGGGGACACCGGGGAGCTGTTTTTT
cdr3_aa: CATSDGLKGDTGELFF

clone_size: many
j_call: TRBJ2-2
v_call: TRBV7-9
d_call: NA
cdr3_nt: TGTGCCAGCAGCTTAGCCGTGGACACCGGGGAGCTGTTTTTT
cdr3_aa: CASSLAVDTGELFF

clone_size: few
j_call: TRBJ1-2
v_call: TRBV28
d_call: NA
cdr3_nt: TGTGCCAGCAGCCTTCGGCAGGCCCACTATGGCTACACCTTC
cdr3_aa: CASSLRQAHYGYTF

clone_size: NA
j_call: TRBJ2-5
v_call: TRBV28
d_call: NA
cdr3_nt: TGTGCCAGCAGTTTTTGGCGGGAAGACAAAGAGACCCAGTACTTC
cdr3_aa: CASSFWREDKETQYF

clone_size: NA
j_call: TRBJ2-5
v_call: TRBV29-1
d_call: TRBD1
cdr3_nt: TGCAGCGCCGCAGCCGGACAGGGATCTTGGGAGACCCAGTACTTC
cdr3_aa: CSAAAGQGSWETQYF

clone_size: NA
j_call: TRBJ2-1
v_call: TRBV7-9
d_call: NA
cdr3_nt: TGTGCCAGCAGCTTATCAGGGCTAACCTACAATGAGCAGTTCTTC
cdr3_aa: CASSLSGLTYNEQFF

clone_size: NA
j_call: TRBJ2-1
v_call: TRBV2
d_call: NA
cdr3_nt: TGTGCCAGCGGGGCCGGGACGGCTTACAATGAGCAGTTCTTC
cdr3_aa: CASGAGTAYNEQFF

clone_size: many
j_call: TRBJ2-3
v_call: TRBV12-3/TRBV12-4
d_call: NA
cdr3_nt: TGCGCCAGCAGCCCACCTGGTACAGATACGCAGTATTTT
cdr3_aa: CASSPPGTDTQYF

clone_size: NA
j_call: TRBJ2-5
v_call: TRBV5-1
d_call: TRBD1
cdr3_nt: TGCGCCAGCAGTTCGGACAGGGGTGGCGAGACCCAGTACTTC
cdr3_aa: CASSSDRGGETQYF

clone_size: many
j_call: TRBJ2-3
v_call: TRBV12-3/TRBV12-4
d_call: NA
cdr3_nt: TGTGCCAGCAGACCCACGGGCACAGATACGCAGTATTTT
cdr3_aa: CASRPTGTDTQYF

clone_size: few
j_call: TRBJ2-1
v_call: TRBV6-1
d_call: TRBD2
cdr3_nt: TGTGCCAGCAGGAACCTAAACCCGCTCCGCTACGGGGGGGCTTCCTACAATGAGCAGTTCTTC
cdr3_aa: CASRNLNPLRYGGASYNEQFF

clone_size: NA
j_call: TRBJ2-2
v_call: TRBV5-1
d_call: TRBD2
cdr3_nt: TGCGCCAGCAGCTGGCGGACTAGCGGGAACACCGGGGAGCTGTTTTTT
cdr3_aa: CASSWRTSGNTGELFF

clone_size: few
j_call: TRBJ2-7
v_call: TRBV28
d_call: TRBD2
cdr3_nt: TGTGCCAGCAGTAACCCTAGCGGGAGGAGCTCCTACGAGCAGTACTTC
cdr3_aa: CASSNPSGRSSYEQYF

clone_size: few
j_call: TRBJ2-7
v_call: TRBV18
d_call: NA
cdr3_nt: TGTGCCAGCTCATCCAGTGGCGAGCAGTACTTC
cdr3_aa: CASSSSGEQYF

clone_size: few
j_call: TRBJ2-2
v_call: TRBV6-2/TRBV6-3
d_call: NA
cdr3_nt: TGTGCCAGCAGTTACCCGCTAGCGACCTCGTACACCGGGGAGCTGTTTTTT
cdr3_aa: CASSYPLATSYTGELFF

clone_size: few
j_call: TRBJ1-2
v_call: TRBV15
d_call: NA
cdr3_nt: TGTGCCACCAGCAGAGATGGTCAGGGACTCTATGGCTACACCTTC
cdr3_aa: CATSRDGQGLYGYTF

clone_size: NA
j_call: TRBJ2-1
v_call: TRBV12-3/TRBV12-4
d_call: NA
cdr3_nt: TGTGCCAGCAGTTTAGCGGGGACATCCAATGAGCAGTTCTTC
cdr3_aa: CASSLAGTSNEQFF

clone_size: NA
j_call: TRBJ2-5
v_call: TRBV15
d_call: TRBD2
cdr3_nt: TGTGCCACCAGCAGGGGGGACGGGTGGCCTAGCGGGACCAAAGAGACCCAGTACTTC
cdr3_aa: CATSRGDGWPSGTKETQYF

clone_size: few
j_call: TRBJ1-2
v_call: TRBV4-1
d_call: TRBD1
cdr3_nt: TGCGCCAGCAGCCAAGTCACGACAGGGGCAGAGGGTGGCTACACCTTC
cdr3_aa: CASSQVTTGAEGGYTF

clone_size: few
j_call: TRBJ2-3
v_call: TRBV20-1
d_call: TRBD2
cdr3_nt: TGCAGTGCTAGAGATCCTCGAGGACTAGCGGGGGGTATGGCAGATACGCAGTATTTT
cdr3_aa: CSARDPRGLAGGMADTQYF

clone_size: few
j_call: TRBJ2-3
v_call: TRBV20-1
d_call: TRBD2
cdr3_nt: TGCAGTGCTAGAGGGCTAGCGGGGGTCCACCTCGAGGCGCAGTATTTT
cdr3_aa: CSARGLAGVHLEAQYF

clone_size: few
j_call: TRBJ2-5
v_call: TRBV28
d_call: NA
cdr3_nt: TGTGCCAGCAGTGATCCGACAGCCGTCTATCCATTAAAACAAGAGACCCAGTACTTC
cdr3_aa: CASSDPTAVYPLKQETQYF

clone_size: few
j_call: TRBJ1-5
v_call: TRBV5-6
d_call: NA
cdr3_nt: TGTGCCAGCAGCTTGGCACAGAGCAATCAGCCCCAGCATTTT
cdr3_aa: CASSLAQSNQPQHF

clone_size: NA
j_call: TRBJ1-5
v_call: TRBV28
d_call: NA
cdr3_nt: TGTGCCAGCAGTTTATACAGGGATGGCAATCAGCCCCAGCATTTT
cdr3_aa: CASSLYRDGNQPQHF

clone_size: NA
j_call: TRBJ2-5
v_call: TRBV20-1
d_call: NA
cdr3_nt: TGCAGTGCTGTATATCGGGAAGAGACCCAGTACTTC
cdr3_aa: CSAVYREETQYF

clone_size: NA
j_call: TRBJ2-5
v_call: TRBV27
d_call: TRBD1
cdr3_nt: TGTGCCAGCAGTTTTTCCGGGACAGGGAAAGAGACCCAGTACTTC
cdr3_aa: CASSFSGTGKETQYF

clone_size: many
j_call: TRBJ1-5
v_call: TRBV12-3/TRBV12-4
d_call: TRBD1
cdr3_nt: TGTGCCAGCAGCCCAACAGGGGCTTGGCAGCCCCAGCATTTT
cdr3_aa: CASSPTGAWQPQHF

clone_size: NA
j_call: TRBJ2-1
v_call: TRBV7-2
d_call: TRBD2
cdr3_nt: TGTGCCAGCAGACTAGCGGGGGGCCATTACAATGAGCAGTTCTTC
cdr3_aa: CASRLAGGHYNEQFF

clone_size: NA
j_call: TRBJ2-2
v_call: TRBV4-1
d_call: NA
cdr3_nt: TGCGCCAGCAGCCAAGATATTCCATCGGCAGTGAACACCGGGGAGCTGTTTTTT
cdr3_aa: CASSQDIPSAVNTGELFF

clone_size: NA
j_call: TRBJ2-3
v_call: TRBV5-1
d_call: TRBD1
cdr3_nt: TGCGCCAGCAGCTTAAGGACAGGGGGCGAGGATACGCAGTATTTT
cdr3_aa: CASSLRTGGEDTQYF

clone_size: NA
j_call: TRBJ2-5
v_call: TRBV7-7
d_call: NA
cdr3_nt: TGTGCCAGCAGCCCCTGGCCAGGGCGAGAAGAGACCCAGTACTTC
cdr3_aa: CASSPWPGREETQYF

clone_size: NA
j_call: TRBJ1-2
v_call: TRBV14
d_call: TRBD1
cdr3_nt: TGTGCCAGCAGCCAGGGACAGGGGGTGTTCTATGGCTACACCTTC
cdr3_aa: CASSQGQGVFYGYTF

clone_size: NA
j_call: TRBJ1-5
v_call: TRBV9
d_call: TRBD1
cdr3_nt: TGTGCCAGCAGCGTAGGAGGGGGCCTCAATCAGCCCCAGCATTTT
cdr3_aa: CASSVGGGLNQPQHF

clone_size: few
j_call: TRBJ2-2
v_call: TRBV2
d_call: NA
cdr3_nt: TGTGCCAGCAGCAAATATATCCCAAACGCCGCGGGGACCGGGGAGCTGTTTTTT
cdr3_aa: CASSKYIPNAAGTGELFF

clone_size: few
j_call: TRBJ2-1
v_call: TRBV5-1
d_call: NA
cdr3_nt: TGCGCCAGCAGCTTGGGAGGGACTCTATTCTACAATGAGCAGTTCTTC
cdr3_aa: CASSLGGTLFYNEQFF

clone_size: NA
j_call: TRBJ2-1
v_call: TRBV6-2/TRBV6-3
d_call: TRBD2
cdr3_nt: TGTGCCAGCAGCCCCATGAGCGGGAGGGGAAATGAGCAGTTCTTC
cdr3_aa: CASSPMSGRGNEQFF

clone_size: few
j_call: TRBJ1-3
v_call: TRBV6-1
d_call: NA
cdr3_nt: TGTGCCAGCAGCTGGGGGCCTGGAAACACCATATATTTT
cdr3_aa: CASSWGPGNTIYF

clone_size: NA
j_call: TRBJ2-6
v_call: TRBV7-2
d_call: NA
cdr3_nt: TGTGCCAGCACCGCCGGTAGGGCTGGGGCCAACGTCCTGACTTTC
cdr3_aa: CASTAGRAGANVLTF

clone_size: NA
j_call: TRBJ2-5
v_call: TRBV7-9
d_call: NA
cdr3_nt: TGTGCCAGCAGCTTAGCTGGGCAGATACAAGAGACCCAGTACTTC
cdr3_aa: CASSLAGQIQETQYF

clone_size: NA
j_call: TRBJ2-4
v_call: TRBV3-1
d_call: TRBD1
cdr3_nt: TGTGCCAGCAGCCAAGTTGGGACAGGGCCTCTAGCGGAGCTAGCCAAAAACATTCAGTACTTC
cdr3_aa: CASSQVGTGPLAELAKNIQYF